What follows are 20 T cell receptor beta chains derived from one specimen sequenced in a study of T cell responses to AZD1222 COVID-19 vaccine. Only in-frame clones appear in the TCRdb table, and some are missing; sequencing was by immunoSEQ multiplex PCR. Here the sample spans about 140,000 clones, more than 70% being singletons. This sample comprised peripheral blood, obtained on day 0 of AZD1222 vaccination. Receptors were obtained from an adult in good health.

The genes are TRBV7-2 and TRBJ2-3; D uncertain. Germline values: CDR1 SGHTA, CDR2 FQGNSA. V shed 5 bases and J shed 6 bases, with 9 bases lying between them. The CDR3 consists of 12 residues. CDR3 protein: CASSLLTDTQYF. The CDR3 DNA follows: TGTGCCAGCAGCCTTCTGACGGATACGCAGTATTTT.

The J gene is TRBJ1-2, the V gene TRBV12-3 or TRBV12-4; possible D gene TRBD1, 5 bases. V lost 3 bases, J lost 4 bases, and 9 bases lay in between. This CDR3 contains 13 residues. The CDR3, as DNA: TGTGCCAGCAGTTTTGATAGGGGCTATGGCTACACCTTC. It yields the protein CASSFDRGYGYTF.

The chain recombines TRBV7-9 with TRBJ1-4, with no clear D. This CDR3 is 15 amino acids long. V was shortened by 7 bases and J by 0 bases, with 12 bases between the two germline ends. Germline CDR1 reads SEHNR; CDR2 reads FQNEAQ (reference sequence). CDR3 in DNA: TGTGCCAGCACCGTCGAAGGATCAACTAATGAAAAACTGTTTTTT. It codes for CASTVEGSTNEKLFF. Filled out from reference TRBV7-9 and TRBJ1-4, the complete variable domain reads DTGVSQNPRHKITKRGQNVTFRCDPISEHNRLYWYRQTLGQGPEFLTYFQNEAQLEKSRLLSDRFSAERPKGSFSTLEIQRTEQGDSAMYLCASTVEGSTNEKLFFGSGTQLSVL.

This clone came up a few times. The rearrangement joins TRBV2 to TRBJ2-5; TRBD1 agrees at 10 bases. Germline lookup yields CDR1 SNHLY and CDR2 FYNNEI. The V segment lost 6 bases and the J segment 4 bases; nucleotides outside the gene matches: 11. The CDR3 contains 16 residues. CDR3 region: CASRDTGTGVTETQYF. In nucleotides, the CDR3 is TGTGCCAGCAGAGACACCGGGACAGGGGTCACAGAGACCCAGTACTTC.

The chain employs TRBV6-2 or TRBV6-3 and TRBJ2-7; D gene ambiguous. Trimming stripped 2 bases from V and 5 bases from J, with 7 bases between. The CDR3 has 12 amino acids. The germline V gene has CDR1 MNHEY and CDR2 SVGEGT. The CDR3 spells CASSYRPDEQYF. The CDR3 DNA follows: TGTGCCAGCAGTTACAGGCCGGACGAGCAGTACTTC.

This chain connects TRBV9 to TRBJ2-7; 9 bases are shared with TRBD2. The CDR3 totals 15 residues. Germline trimming cut 3 bases from V and 0 bases from J; bases unmatched to any gene: 4. Germline-derived CDR1 and CDR2 are SGDLS and YYNGEE. The CDR3 is CASSAGTSPSYEQYF. CDR3 nucleotides: TGTGCCAGCAGCGCAGGGACTAGCCCCTCCTACGAGCAGTACTTC. The entire variable domain, with the rest obtained from reference TRBV9 and TRBJ2-7, is as follows: DSGVTQTPKHLITATGQRVTLRCSPRSGDLSVYWYQQSLDQGLQFLIQYYNGEERAKGNILERFSAQQFPDLHSELNLSSLELGDSALYFCASSAGTSPSYEQYFGPGTRLTVT.

The chain carries TRBV11-2 and TRBJ2-3; 9 bases are a match to TRBD1. CDR3 length: 13 amino acids. After removal of 4 bases from V and 6 bases from J, the junction contained 2 bases not matched to a gene. Germline V CDR1 and CDR2: SGHAT, FQNNGV. CDR3 sequence: CASSSQGADTQYF. The CDR3 DNA reads TGTGCCAGCAGCTCACAGGGGGCTGATACGCAGTATTTT.

This clone was seen once. The V gene is TRBV7-9, the J gene TRBJ2-1; D possibly corresponds to TRBD2 (6 bases). Germline-derived CDR1 and CDR2 are SEHNR and FQNEAQ (reference sequence). The CDR3 consists of 15 residues. Deletions cut 1 base from V and 7 bases from J, with 14 bases between. CDR3 bases: TGTGCCAGCAGCTTAGGGCAGGGCGGAGGGAATGAGCAGTTCTTC. Amino acids: CASSLGQGGGNEQFF.

The chain combines TRBV12-5 with TRBJ2-5, with TRBD2 matching over 14 bases. The CDR3 is 18 amino acids. With 6 bases clipped from V and 2 bases from J, the junction kept 11 bases outside the gene matches. Germline V CDR1 and CDR2: LGHNT, FRNRAP. The CDR3 is CASGGTSGGLLAQETQYF. In DNA form, the CDR3 reads TGTGCTAGTGGAGGGACTAGCGGGGGCCTACTCGCTCAAGAGACCCAGTACTTC.

V gene TRBV28 combines with J gene TRBJ2-5; 13 bases match TRBD2. This CDR3 has 17 amino acids. The V gene end was trimmed by 5 bases and the J gene end by 5 bases; junction bases not matched to a gene: 11. CDR1 is MDHEN and CDR2 is SYDVKM in the germline V gene. As DNA, the CDR3 is TGTGCCAGCAGTATAGACAGACTAGCGGGAGGTCGGGAGACCCAGTACTTC. It is translated as CASSIDRLAGGRETQYF.

The genes are TRBV6-1 and TRBJ1-2, with 9 bases that match TRBD1. Germline V gene data show CDR1 as MNHNS and CDR2 as SASEGT. There are 13 residues in the CDR3. J lost 6 bases, V lost 6 bases, and 5 bases had no gene match. Here the CDR3 DNA reads TGTGCCAGCAGAAAGACAGGGGGGGATGGCTACACCTTC. Its protein product is CASRKTGGDGYTF.

This chain links TRBV19 with TRBJ2-3; TRBD2 matches 13 bases. This CDR3 is built from 16 residues. Looked up from germline, CDR1 is LNHDA and CDR2 is SQIVND (reference sequence). V dropped 6 bases and J dropped 0; count of bases not matched to a gene: 3. The CDR3 DNA sequence: TGTGCCAGTAGCAGGACTAGCGGGGGCAGCACAGATACGCAGTATTTT. The encoded protein is CASSRTSGGSTDTQYF.

The rearrangement links TRBV27 to TRBJ2-7; no reliable D call. Trimming cost V 2 bases and J 11 bases, with 19 bases left between them. Per the germline V gene, CDR1 is MNHEY and CDR2 is SMNVEV (reference sequence). This CDR3 has 14 residues. This chain's CDR3 is CASSLTSVPNLKYF. Here the CDR3 DNA reads TGTGCCAGCAGTTTAACGTCGGTGCCCAATTTGAAGTACTTC.

The CDR3 sequence is CASSSQGAMEKLFF. CDR3 nucleotides: TGTGCCAGCAGCTCACAGGGGGCCATGGAAAAACTGTTTTTT. V and J are TRBV5-5 and TRBJ1-4; 9 bases agree with TRBD1. V lost 3 bases to trimming and J lost 8 bases; unmatched junction nucleotides: 5. The CDR3 has 14 residues. The germline gives CDR1 SGHKS, CDR2 YYEKEE (reference sequence).

This CDR3 is CASSQGGYTEAFF. DNA of the CDR3: TGTGCCAGCAGCCAAGGAGGCTACACTGAAGCTTTCTTT. The genes are TRBV4-2 and TRBJ1-1; D is uncertain. The CDR3 spans 13 residues. Germline CDR1 is LGHNA and CDR2 is YNFKEQ. The germline V and J ends were trimmed by 1 base and 3 bases, with 6 bases remaining between them.

The rearrangement uses TRBV9 and TRBJ2-7; the match to TRBD2 covers 7 bases. The V segment lost 0 bases and the J segment 4 bases; nucleotides outside the gene matches: 7. The CDR3 is 15 amino acids. Germline CDR1 is SGDLS and CDR2 is YYNGEE. For the CDR3, the DNA is TGTGCCAGCAGCGTAGGTGGCGGGAGAGCGTACGAGCAGTACTTC. Amino acid sequence: CASSVGGGRAYEQYF.

The chain combines TRBV7-9 with TRBJ1-3, with D tentatively TRBD1 (6 bases). The CDR3 is 13 residues long. Trimming pared 7 bases from V and 3 bases from J, leaving 10 bases between. CDR1 is SEHNR and CDR2 is FQNEAQ in the germline V gene (reference sequence). The CDR3 region is CASKQGFGNTIYF. The DNA for the CDR3 is TGTGCCAGCAAACAGGGCTTTGGAAACACCATATATTTT.

The chain joins TRBV4-3 to TRBJ2-7, with D uncertain. The CDR3 contains 15 residues. V was pared by 0 bases and J by 2 bases, with 11 bases between. CDR1 is LGHNA and CDR2 is YSLEER in the germline V gene. The CDR3 loop is CASSQDLTQTYEQYF. The CDR3 DNA reads as TGCGCCAGCAGCCAAGATTTAACACAGACCTACGAGCAGTACTTC.

On this clone: Other nucleotide sequences from this sample produce the same CDR3. The rearrangement links TRBV3-1 (or the pseudogene TRBV3-2) to TRBJ1-5; D gene unclear. V was cut by 1 base and J by 4 bases, with 5 bases left in between. Germline V CDR1 and CDR2: LGHDT, YNNKEL (reference sequence). The CDR3 consists of 13 residues. CDR3 region: CASSQGGNQPQHF. Here the CDR3 DNA reads TGTGCCAGCAGCCAAGGGGGAAATCAGCCCCAGCATTTT.

The rearrangement links TRBV6-5 to TRBJ2-1; 9 nucleotides line up with TRBD1. CDR1 and CDR2 (germline): MNHEY, SVGAGI. CDR3 size: 14 residues. The junction had 3 bases not matched to a gene; V was cut back by 6 bases and J by 3 bases. This chain's CDR3 is CASRTGGVYNEQFF. CDR3 sequence (DNA): TGTGCCAGCAGAACAGGGGGCGTCTACAATGAGCAGTTCTTC.